What follows are 19 T cell receptor beta chains derived from one specimen sequenced in a study of glioma-infiltrating T cells. The iRepertoire nested amplicon-rescue multiplex PCR amplified TCR alpha and beta CDR3s from RNA. TCRdb fed the multiplex PCR reads into MiXCR, producing one record per CDR3 protein. The sample includes around 130,000 distinct CDR3 sequences, 24% seen only once; the top ten take approximately 26%. The sample consisted of glioma tissue, nonneoplastic brain tissue, or PBMCs (not recorded which). These receptors all stem from a human donor with low-grade glioma or glioblastoma, undergoing nonglioma brain surgery, or in good health (not recorded which).

This clonotype was counted at least ten times. The chain combines TRBV14 with TRBJ1-6; D uncertain. Trimming removed 6 bases from V and 6 bases from J, with 9 bases in between. The CDR3 sequence is 13 residues long. The germline gives CDR1 SGHDN, CDR2 FVKESK. CDR3 amino acids: CASRRQVNSPLHF. The CDR3 DNA reads as TGTGCCAGCAGGCGCCAGGTTAATTCACCCCTCCACTTT.

A few counts support this clonotype. In DNA form, the CDR3 reads TGTGCCAGCAGTCAGGGTCCATTAACCTACGAGCAGTACGTC. Translated: CASSQGPLTYEQYV. This chain uses TRBV2 with TRBJ2-7, with D tentatively TRBD1 (5 bases). This CDR3 has 14 amino acids. Germline V lookup: CDR1 SNHLY, CDR2 FYNNEI. Trimming stripped 5 bases from V and 2 bases from J, with 13 bases between.

This clonotype has more than one count but fewer than ten. This chain uses TRBV5-1 with TRBJ1-5; no clear D. Germline V lookup: CDR1 SGHRS, CDR2 YFSETQ. Trimming cost V 4 bases and J 3 bases, with 8 bases left between them. The CDR3 extends over 13 amino acids. This CDR3 is CASSPTPNQPQHF. The CDR3 DNA reads as TGCGCCAGCAGCCCTACACCCAATCAGCCCCAGCATTTT.

This rearrangement joins TRBV5-4 to TRBJ1-5, with 8 bases matching TRBD1. Germline CDR1 reads SGHNT; CDR2 reads YYREEE (reference sequence). The CDR3 runs 16 residues. V trimming: 3 bases; J trimming: 3 bases; junction bases outside the gene matches: 8. The DNA for the CDR3 is TGTGCCAGCAGCTGGACCCGACAGGGGACCAATCAGCCCCAGCATTTT. Encoded protein: CASSWTRQGTNQPQHF.

This clonotype came up a few times. The chain has TRBV7-2 and TRBJ2-5; TRBD2 might be the D (6 bases). This CDR3 is 14 amino acids long. Germline V gene lookup returns CDR1 SGHTA and CDR2 FQGNSA. The V gene lost 4 bases and the J gene lost 5 bases, with 14 bases spanning the gap. As DNA, the CDR3 is TGTGCCAGCAGCTCAATAGCGGTGGGGGAGACCCAGTACTTC. Protein sequence: CASSSIAVGETQYF.

This clonotype occurred a few times. The chain links TRBV7-2 to TRBJ1-3; TRBD1 aligns across 8 bases. With 7 bases clipped from V and 8 bases from J, the junction kept 13 bases outside the gene matches. The germline gives CDR1 SGHTA, CDR2 FQGNSA. CDR3 length: 15 residues. CDR3 in DNA: TGTGCCAGCACCATTGGGGACAGGCTGGCGGACACCATATATTTT. Its protein product is CASTIGDRLADTIYF.

This clonotype was seen many times. The rearrangement links TRBV4-1 to TRBJ1-1; a weak D match, TRBD1 (5 bases). V was cut by 4 bases and J by 6 bases, with 15 bases left in between. CDR3 length equals 14 residues. Germline V gene data show CDR1 as MGHRA and CDR2 as YSYEKL. CDR3 sequence reads: CASSRGTPGSEAFF. The DNA for the CDR3 is TGCGCCAGCAGCCGCGGGACCCCGGGATCTGAAGCTTTCTTT.

The chain uses TRBV7-9 and TRBJ2-5, with 9 bases fitting TRBD2. CDR1 and CDR2 (germline): SEHNR, FQNEAQ (reference sequence). J lost 1 base, V lost 8 bases, and 5 bases had no gene match. The CDR3 is 14 residues long. CDR3 nucleotides: TGTGCCAGCGTAGAAGCGGGGGGCCAAGAGACCCAGTACTTC. This sequence encodes CASVEAGGQETQYF. Using reference TRBV7-9 and TRBJ2-5 for the parts outside the CDR3, the full variable domain is DTGVSQNPRHKITKRGQNVTFRCDPISEHNRLYWYRQTLGQGPEFLTYFQNEAQLEKSRLLSDRFSAERPKGSFSTLEIQRTEQGDSAMYLCASVEAGGQETQYFGPGTRLLVL.

There are many counts of this clonotype. The chain carries TRBV20-1 and TRBJ1-5; the match to TRBD1 covers 8 bases. With V trimmed by 3 bases and J by 2 bases, 6 bases remained unmatched. The germline V gene encodes CDR1 DFQATT and CDR2 SNEGSKA (reference sequence). This CDR3 has 15 residues. The CDR3 nucleotides read TGCAGTGCTAGTGGTGGACAGGGTGGCAATCAGCCCCAGCATTTT. Translating it yields CSASGGQGGNQPQHF.

Note on this clonotype: One end of the junction fails to match germline, which may point to a read error. The chain links TRBV11-2 to TRBJ2-3; TRBD2 matches 11 bases. Looked up from germline, CDR1 is SGHAT and CDR2 is FQNNGV. The CDR3 sequence is 15 residues long. CDR3 nucleotides: TGTGCCAGTAGCTCTCTAGCGGGGGGACCAGATACGCAGTATTTT. Amino acids: CASSSLAGGPDTQYF. The full variable domain, completed using reference TRBV11-2 and TRBJ2-3, is EAGVAQSPRYKIIEKRQSVAFWCNPISGHATLYWYQQILGQGPKLLIQFQNNGVVDDSQLPKDRFSAERLKGVDSTLKIQPAKLEDSAVYLCASSSLAGGPDTQYFGPGTRLTVL.

This chain connects TRBV20-1 to TRBJ1-6; D is unresolved. V gave up 4 bases and J gave up 14 bases, with 9 bases separating them. CDR1 and CDR2 from the germline V gene are DFQATT and SNEGSKA (reference sequence). The CDR3 contains 10 residues. The CDR3 sequence: CSATPKTLHF. CDR3 bases: TGCAGTGCTACACCCAAGACCCTCCACTTT.

The chain recombines TRBV7-9 with TRBJ2-1; 11 positions agree with TRBD1. Germline V gene data show CDR1 as SEHNR and CDR2 as FQNEAQ (reference sequence). The trim removed 1 base at V and 0 bases at J, leaving 2 bases unmatched. This CDR3 contains 17 residues. This CDR3 reads CASSLGTGGDSYNEQFF. The CDR3 DNA follows: TGTGCCAGCAGCTTAGGGACAGGGGGCGACTCCTACAATGAGCAGTTCTTC.

This clonotype has at least ten counts. V usage is TRBV28 and J usage is TRBJ2-7; no reliable D call. The germline V gene has CDR1 MDHEN and CDR2 SYDVKM. The CDR3 is made up of 10 amino acids. V lost 2 bases and J lost 6, with 2 bases in between. The CDR3 coding sequence is TGTGCCAGCAGTTTAGCCGAGCAGTACGTC. Its protein product is CASSLAEQYV.

This clonotype was seen only a few times. CDR3 DNA sequence: TGCAGCGTTGGAGCAGGGTTAGTTGAAGCTTTCTTT. Its protein is CSVGAGLVEAFF. The genes are TRBV29-1 and TRBJ1-1; D is perhaps TRBD1 (5 bases). Germline V CDR1 and CDR2: SQVTM, ANQGSEA. The length of the CDR3 is 12 residues. Trimming removed 4 bases at V and 7 bases at J, with 13 bases between.

This clonotype was found many times. The V and J genes are TRBV20-1 and TRBJ1-2; TRBD1 agrees at 8 bases. CDR3 length equals 15 residues. Germline V gives CDR1 DFQATT, CDR2 SNEGSKA (reference sequence). J was trimmed by 2 bases and V by 6 bases; bases with no gene match: 11. The CDR3 sequence: CSAEDRAERNYGYTF. CDR3 nucleotide sequence: TGCAGTGCGGAGGACAGGGCGGAACGCAACTATGGCTACACCTTC.

V usage is TRBV2 and J usage is TRBJ2-4, with D perhaps TRBD1 (5 bases). Trimming removed 7 bases from V and 5 bases from J, with 15 bases in between. The germline CDR1 and CDR2 sequences are SNHLY and FYNNEI. The CDR3 runs to 14 residues. CDR3 loop: CASTSRGSQNIQYF. CDR3 sequence (DNA): TGTGCCAGCACTTCAAGGGGTAGCCAAAACATTCAGTACTTC.

This clonotype came up many times. This chain links TRBV6-1 with TRBJ1-5, with 7 nucleotides matching TRBD1. Germline V gene sequence: CDR1 MNHNS, CDR2 SASEGT. The length of the CDR3 is 13 residues. V gave up 8 bases and J gave up 5 bases; unmatched junction bases: 6. The CDR3 DNA follows: TGTGCCAGCGGATTGACAGGGTATCAGCCCCAGCATTTT. It specifies CASGLTGYQPQHF.

This clonotype was detected many times. This sequence joins TRBV24-1 and TRBJ2-3, with a possible D match to TRBD1 (6 bases). There are 13 residues in the CDR3. Germline V lookup: CDR1 KGHDR, CDR2 SFDVKD. Trimming took 5 bases from V and 2 from J, leaving 7 bases between them. The CDR3 DNA is TGTGCCACCAGTGGGGACAACACAGATACGCAGTATTTT. This encodes CATSGDNTDTQYF.

This clonotype was counted a few times. The V gene is TRBV19, the J gene TRBJ1-5; tentative D call: TRBD1 (6 bases). The CDR3 runs to 14 residues. The V end lost 9 bases, the J end lost 2 bases, and 14 bases lay between the germline ends. Germline CDR1 is LNHDA and CDR2 is SQIVND (reference sequence). CDR3 DNA sequence: TGTGCCAGGAGACACAGGGCTGGCAATCAGCCCCAGCATTTT. It translates to CARRHRAGNQPQHF.